The 21 T cell receptor beta chains below all came from one sample that was sequenced in a study. TCRdb re-derived calls from the RT-PCR reads in MiXCR, one entry per CDR3 protein. The sample consists of 650,000 to 800,000 distinct CDR3 sequences, 14% of them appearing once. Sequences were obtained from memory CD4+ T cells from blood. The receptors originated from a female donor in good health, serving as a healthy control.

In this sample, this clonotype turned up a few times. J is TRBJ1-1 and V is TRBV7-9, with D possibly being TRBD1 (5 bases). CDR1 SEHNR and CDR2 FQNEAQ come from the germline V gene (reference sequence). Trimming removed 4 bases at V and 5 bases at J, with 17 bases between. This CDR3 comprises 15 residues. The CDR3 is CASSSAGERGTEAFF. CDR3 nucleotide sequence: TGTGCCAGCAGCTCGGCGGGAGAAAGGGGAACTGAAGCTTTCTTT.

This clonotype has at least ten counts. The chain uses TRBV13 and TRBJ1-3; D might be TRBD1 (5 bases). Germline values: CDR1 PRHDT, CDR2 FYEKMQ (reference sequence). The CDR3 extends over 15 amino acids. V lost 3 bases, J lost 1 base, and 10 bases lay in between. CDR3 nucleotide sequence: TGTGCCAGCAGCTTTCAAGGGGCGTCTGGAAACACCATATATTTT. As protein: CASSFQGASGNTIYF.

This clonotype appeared many times. The chain recombines TRBV10-3 with TRBJ2-5; D is perhaps TRBD1 (5 bases). This CDR3 has 13 residues. V lost 6 bases and J lost 2, with 10 bases in between. From germline, CDR1 is ENHRY and CDR2 SYGVKD. The CDR3 spells CAISPTEQETQYF. CDR3 coding DNA: TGTGCCATCAGCCCGACAGAACAAGAGACCCAGTACTTC.

V and J are TRBV2 and TRBJ2-3; the match to TRBD2 covers 8 bases. Losses at the gene ends were 2 bases for V and 5 bases for J; bases not matched to a gene: 3. Germline CDR1 and CDR2: SNHLY and FYNNEI. This CDR3 region has 14 residues. The CDR3 sequence: CASSERLAGDTQYF. The CDR3 DNA is TGTGCCAGCAGTGAAAGGCTAGCGGGAGATACGCAGTATTTT.

The chain links TRBV5-6 to TRBJ2-7; 9 bases agree with TRBD2. Germline lookup yields CDR1 SGHDT and CDR2 YYEEEE. The CDR3 extends over 18 amino acids. V lost 4 bases, J lost 3 bases, and 17 bases stayed unmatched. As DNA, the CDR3 is TGTGCCAGCAGCCAAATCCGGCTAGCGGGACAAGGGTTCTACGAGCAGTACTTC. This codes for CASSQIRLAGQGFYEQYF. Supplemented by reference TRBV5-6 and TRBJ2-7, the full variable domain reads DAGVTQSPTHLIKTRGQQVTLRCSPKSGHDTVSWYQQALGQGPQFIFQYYEEEERQRGNFPDRFSGHQFPNYSSELNVNALLLGDSALYLCASSQIRLAGQGFYEQYFGPGTRLTVT.

V gene TRBV5-8 combines with J gene TRBJ2-1; possibly TRBD2 for D (6 bases). Trimming pared 4 bases from V and 6 bases from J, leaving 11 bases between. The V gene's germline CDR1 is SGHTS and CDR2 YDEGEE. This CDR3 comprises 13 residues. The DNA of the CDR3 is TGTGCCAGCAGCACGGGACTTATCAATGAGCAGTTCTTC. The encoded protein is CASSTGLINEQFF.

The chain recombines TRBV7-2 with TRBJ1-1; D remains unclear. Germline-derived CDR1 and CDR2 are SGHTA and FQGNSA. V lost 5 bases and J 1 base, leaving 11 bases between the germline ends. The CDR3 runs 14 residues. CDR3 DNA: TGTGCCAGCAGCCCAGCGCGGGCGAACACTGAAGCTTTCTTT. This encodes CASSPARANTEAFF.

This clonotype was seen ten or more times. The V call is TRBV5-1, the J call TRBJ1-2; no reliable D call. V lost 1 base, J lost 2 bases, and 6 bases lay in between. The CDR3 has 13 residues. Germline CDR1 SGHRS, CDR2 YFSETQ. The CDR3 DNA is TGCGCCAGCAGCTTGACACCAAACTATGGCTACACCTTC. Translation gives CASSLTPNYGYTF.

The J gene is TRBJ2-7, the V gene TRBV6-1; perhaps TRBD2 as D (6 bases). The V gene's germline CDR1 is MNHNS and CDR2 SASEGT. The germline V and J ends were trimmed by 0 bases and 6 bases, with 9 bases remaining between them. The CDR3 has 13 amino acids. This CDR3 is CASSEAGGSEQYF. The CDR3 DNA reads TGTGCCAGCAGTGAAGCCGGAGGGAGCGAGCAGTACTTC.

The rearrangement uses TRBV28 and TRBJ2-3; 10 nucleotides agree with TRBD2. This CDR3 has 17 amino acids. Germline-derived CDR1 and CDR2 are MDHEN and SYDVKM. With 4 bases clipped from V and 4 bases from J, the junction kept 11 bases outside the gene matches. CDR3 DNA: TGTGCCAGCAGTTATCCGGGACTAGCGCAAAAGGCAGATACGCAGTATTTT. It yields the protein CASSYPGLAQKADTQYF.

At least ten counts were recorded for this clonotype. The J gene is TRBJ1-2, the V gene TRBV7-9; no clear D. Germline V CDR1 and CDR2: SEHNR, FQNEAQ (reference sequence). The V end lost 0 bases, the J end lost 0 bases, and 11 bases lay between the germline ends. This CDR3 contains 16 residues. The CDR3, as DNA: TGTGCCAGCAGCTTAGCCCTGGACCTCACTAACTATGGCTACACCTTC. Translating it yields CASSLALDLTNYGYTF.

This chain connects TRBV9 to TRBJ2-7; D tentatively reads TRBD1 or TRBD2 (5 bases each). Trimming removed 2 bases at V and 0 bases at J, with 9 bases between. The CDR3 consists of 14 residues. CDR1 is SGDLS, CDR2 YYNGEE, per germline. CDR3 sequence (DNA): TGTGCCAGCAGCGTTACCGGGACCTCCTACGAGCAGTACTTC. Translating it yields CASSVTGTSYEQYF.

Ten or more counts support this clonotype. This chain uses TRBV6-2 or TRBV6-3 with TRBJ1-1; tentatively, D is TRBD1 (5 bases). The CDR3 covers 14 residues. Between the trimmed V and J ends, which lost 2 bases and 4 bases, there was a span of 11 bases. Germline CDR1 MNHEY, CDR2 SVGEGT. CDR3 loop: CASSYQGRGTEAFF. CDR3 sequence (DNA): TGTGCCAGCAGTTACCAGGGCCGGGGCACTGAAGCTTTCTTT.

This clonotype was seen a few times. The rearrangement joins TRBV7-2 to TRBJ2-3; tentatively, D is TRBD1 or TRBD2 (6 bases each). V lost 6 bases to trimming and J lost 3 bases, with 19 bases between them. CDR1 is SGHTA and CDR2 is FQGNSA in the germline V gene. The length of the CDR3 is 16 residues. The CDR3, as DNA: TGTGCCAGCAGACCCTCCAGGGGCGGAGGGACAGATACGCAGTATTTT. It yields the protein CASRPSRGGGTDTQYF.

This clonotype has a count of ten or more. The rearrangement uses TRBV4-3 and TRBJ2-1, with a possible D match to TRBD2 (6 bases). CDR1 is LGHNA and CDR2 is YSLEER in the germline V gene. The CDR3 is made up of 16 amino acids. The V end lost 0 bases, the J end lost 0 bases, and 9 bases lay between the germline ends. CDR3 DNA: TGCGCCAGCAGCCAAGATGGGGGGAGCTCCTACAATGAGCAGTTCTTC. This sequence encodes CASSQDGGSSYNEQFF.

Only a few counts were recorded for this clonotype. This sequence joins TRBV12-3 or TRBV12-4 and TRBJ2-1; a weak D match, TRBD1 (6 bases). This CDR3 is 13 amino acids long. The V gene lost 5 bases and the J gene lost 12 bases, with 17 bases spanning the gap. In nucleotides, the CDR3 is TGTGCCAGCAGTATAAACAGGGCCCTAAGGCAGTTCTTC. Translation: CASSINRALRQFF.

This chain links TRBV27 with TRBJ2-6; weak D call: TRBD1 (6 bases). Germline CDR1 reads MNHEY; CDR2 reads SMNVEV (reference sequence). Deletions cut 5 bases from V and 0 bases from J, with 8 bases between. This CDR3 comprises 15 residues. CDR3 DNA: TGTGCCAGCAGTCAGGGGTACTCTGGGGCCAACGTCCTGACTTTC. This codes for CASSQGYSGANVLTF.

This clonotype was seen only a few times. This chain uses TRBV9 with TRBJ2-2, with 7 bases matching TRBD1. The CDR3 sequence is 17 residues long. Germline CDR1 and CDR2: SGDLS and YYNGEE. The J segment lost 0 bases and the V segment lost 0 bases, leaving 5 bases of the junction unmatched. The CDR3 sequence is CASSVAATGTNTGELFF. The CDR3 DNA is TGTGCCAGCAGCGTAGCAGCGACAGGGACGAACACCGGGGAGCTGTTTTTT. Drawing the rest from reference TRBV9 and TRBJ2-2, the complete variable domain is DSGVTQTPKHLITATGQRVTLRCSPRSGDLSVYWYQQSLDQGLQFLIQYYNGEERAKGNILERFSAQQFPDLHSELNLSSLELGDSALYFCASSVAATGTNTGELFFGEGSRLTVL.

CDR3 nucleotide sequence: TGTGCCAGCAGGCCAGGGAGAGCAACTAATGAAAAACTGTTTTTT. Its translation: CASRPGRATNEKLFF. The V gene is TRBV2, the J gene TRBJ1-4; a possible D gene is TRBD1 (5 bases). The V and J ends lost 6 bases and 0 bases respectively, with 11 bases between them. Germline CDR1 and CDR2: SNHLY and FYNNEI. This CDR3 is 15 amino acids long.

The rearrangement uses TRBV6-5 and TRBJ2-3, with unresolved D. Trimming removed 8 bases at V and 0 bases at J, with 6 bases between. The CDR3 loop spans 12 amino acids. The germline V gene has CDR1 MNHEY and CDR2 SVGAGI. CDR3 bases: TGTGCCAGCGTTCAGAGCACAGATACGCAGTATTTT. This translates into CASVQSTDTQYF.

This clonotype occurred a few times. This chain links TRBV24-1 with TRBJ2-3; D remains ambiguous. V was shortened by 5 bases and J by 0 bases, with 11 bases between the two germline ends. The CDR3 contains 15 residues. Germline lookup yields CDR1 KGHDR and CDR2 SFDVKD. CDR3 region: CATSVTETSTDTQYF. CDR3 coding DNA: TGTGCCACCAGTGTTACAGAGACTAGCACAGATACGCAGTATTTT.